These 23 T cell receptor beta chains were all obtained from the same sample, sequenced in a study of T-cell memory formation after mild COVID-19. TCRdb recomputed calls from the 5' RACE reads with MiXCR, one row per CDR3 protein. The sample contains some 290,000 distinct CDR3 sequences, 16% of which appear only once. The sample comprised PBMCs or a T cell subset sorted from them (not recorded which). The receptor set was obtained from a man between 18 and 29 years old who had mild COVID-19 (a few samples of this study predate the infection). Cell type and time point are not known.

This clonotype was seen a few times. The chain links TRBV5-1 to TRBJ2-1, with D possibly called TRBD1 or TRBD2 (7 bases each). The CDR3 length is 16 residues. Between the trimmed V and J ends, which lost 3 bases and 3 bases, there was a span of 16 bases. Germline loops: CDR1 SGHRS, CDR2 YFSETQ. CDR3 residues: CASSWGLRDSYNEQFF. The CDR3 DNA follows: TGCGCCAGCAGCTGGGGACTACGGGACAGCTACAATGAGCAGTTCTTC.

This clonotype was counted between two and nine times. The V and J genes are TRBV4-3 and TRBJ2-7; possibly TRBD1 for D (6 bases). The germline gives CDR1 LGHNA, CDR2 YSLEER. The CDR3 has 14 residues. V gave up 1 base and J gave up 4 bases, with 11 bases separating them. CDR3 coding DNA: TGCGCCAGCAGCCAAGCGACAGGAAGATACGAGCAGTACTTC. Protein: CASSQATGRYEQYF.

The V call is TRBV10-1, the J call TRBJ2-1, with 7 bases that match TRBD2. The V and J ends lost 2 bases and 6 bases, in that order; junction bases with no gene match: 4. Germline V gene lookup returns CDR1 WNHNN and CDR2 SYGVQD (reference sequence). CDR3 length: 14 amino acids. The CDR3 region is CASSEAAGVNEQFF. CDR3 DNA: TGCGCCAGCAGTGAGGCCGCGGGGGTCAATGAGCAGTTCTTC.

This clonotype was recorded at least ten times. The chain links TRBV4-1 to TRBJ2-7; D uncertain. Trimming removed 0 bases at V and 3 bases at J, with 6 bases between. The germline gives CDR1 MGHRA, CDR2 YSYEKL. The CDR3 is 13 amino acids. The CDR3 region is CASSQEASYEQYV. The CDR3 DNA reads TGCGCCAGCAGCCAAGAGGCCAGCTACGAGCAGTACGTC.

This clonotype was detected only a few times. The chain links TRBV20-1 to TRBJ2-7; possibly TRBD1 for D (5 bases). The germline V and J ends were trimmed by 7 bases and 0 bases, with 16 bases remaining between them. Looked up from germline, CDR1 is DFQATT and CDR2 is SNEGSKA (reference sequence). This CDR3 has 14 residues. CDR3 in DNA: TGCAGTGGCCTAACCCGCAGGGACTCCTACGAGCAGTACTTC. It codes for CSGLTRRDSYEQYF.

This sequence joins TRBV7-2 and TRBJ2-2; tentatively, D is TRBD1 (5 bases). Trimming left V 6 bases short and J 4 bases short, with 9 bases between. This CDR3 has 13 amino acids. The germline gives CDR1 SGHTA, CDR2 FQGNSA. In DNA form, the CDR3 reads TGTGCCAGCAGATTTACAGGCACCGGGGAGCTGTTTTTT. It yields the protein CASRFTGTGELFF.

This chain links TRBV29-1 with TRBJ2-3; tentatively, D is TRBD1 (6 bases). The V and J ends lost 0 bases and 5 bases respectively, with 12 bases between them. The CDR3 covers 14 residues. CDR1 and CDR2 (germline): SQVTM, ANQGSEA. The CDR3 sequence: CSVEDFGGRDTQYF. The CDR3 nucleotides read TGCAGCGTTGAAGATTTTGGGGGCCGAGATACGCAGTATTTT.

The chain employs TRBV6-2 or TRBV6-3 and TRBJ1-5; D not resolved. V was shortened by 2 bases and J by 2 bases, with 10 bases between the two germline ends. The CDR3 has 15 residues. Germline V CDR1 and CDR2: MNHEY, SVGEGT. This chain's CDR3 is CASSYLRAGNQPQHF. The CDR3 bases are TGTGCCAGCAGTTACCTCCGGGCGGGCAATCAGCCCCAGCATTTT.

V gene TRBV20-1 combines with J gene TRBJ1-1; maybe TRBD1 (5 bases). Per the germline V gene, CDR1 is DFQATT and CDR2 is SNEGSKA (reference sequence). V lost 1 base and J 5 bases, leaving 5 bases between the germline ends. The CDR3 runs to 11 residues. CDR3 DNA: TGCAGTGCTAGAGGGGGGACTGAAGCTTTCTTT. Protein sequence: CSARGGTEAFF.

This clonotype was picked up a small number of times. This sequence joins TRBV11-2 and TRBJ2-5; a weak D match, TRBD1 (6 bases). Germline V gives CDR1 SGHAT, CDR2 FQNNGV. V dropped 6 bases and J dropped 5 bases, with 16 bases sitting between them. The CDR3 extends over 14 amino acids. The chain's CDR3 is CASRNRRDKETQYF. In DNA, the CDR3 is TGTGCCAGCAGAAACCGCCGGGACAAGGAGACCCAGTACTTC.

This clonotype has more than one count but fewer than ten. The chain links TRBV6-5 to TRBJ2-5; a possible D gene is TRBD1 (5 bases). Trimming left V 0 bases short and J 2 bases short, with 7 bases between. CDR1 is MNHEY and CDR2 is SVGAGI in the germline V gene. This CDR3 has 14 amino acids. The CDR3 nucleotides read TGTGCCAGCAGTTACTCAGGGGCTCAAGAGACCCAGTACTTC. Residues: CASSYSGAQETQYF.

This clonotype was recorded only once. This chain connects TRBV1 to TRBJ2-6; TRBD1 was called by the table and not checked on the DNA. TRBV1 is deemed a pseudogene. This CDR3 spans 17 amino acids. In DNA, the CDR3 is TGCACCAGCAGCCAGGAGACAGGGAACTCTGGGGCCAACGTCCTGACTTTC. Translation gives CTSSQETGNSGANVLTF.

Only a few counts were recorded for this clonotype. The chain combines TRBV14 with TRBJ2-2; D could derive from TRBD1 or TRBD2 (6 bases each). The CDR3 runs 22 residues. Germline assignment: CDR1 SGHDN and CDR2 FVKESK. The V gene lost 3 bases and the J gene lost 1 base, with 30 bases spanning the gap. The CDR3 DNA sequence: TGTGCCAGCAGCCACCCCCGGGCAGGGGACTTAGTTTCCCTGGGGAACACCGGGGAGCTGTTTTTT. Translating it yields CASSHPRAGDLVSLGNTGELFF.

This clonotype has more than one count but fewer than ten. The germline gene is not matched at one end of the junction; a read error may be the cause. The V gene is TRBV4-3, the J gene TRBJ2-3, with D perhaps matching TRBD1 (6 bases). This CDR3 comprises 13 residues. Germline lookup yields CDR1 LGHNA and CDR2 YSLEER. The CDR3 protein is CASSQETYLDRHF. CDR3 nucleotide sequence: TGCGCCAGCAGCCAAGAGACTTATCTGGACAGACATTTT.

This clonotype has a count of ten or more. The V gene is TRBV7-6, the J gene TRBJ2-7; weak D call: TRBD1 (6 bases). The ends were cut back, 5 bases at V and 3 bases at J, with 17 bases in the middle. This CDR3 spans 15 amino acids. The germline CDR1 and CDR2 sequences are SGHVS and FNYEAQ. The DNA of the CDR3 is TGTGCCAGCAGCATCGACAGGCCCAACTACTACGAGCAGTACGTC. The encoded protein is CASSIDRPNYYEQYV.

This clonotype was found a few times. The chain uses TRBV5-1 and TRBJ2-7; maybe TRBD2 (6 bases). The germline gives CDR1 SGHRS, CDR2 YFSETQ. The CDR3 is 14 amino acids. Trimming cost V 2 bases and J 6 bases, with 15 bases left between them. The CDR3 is CASSFGLLGGEQYF. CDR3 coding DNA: TGCGCCAGCAGCTTCGGACTACTGGGAGGCGAGCAGTACTTC.

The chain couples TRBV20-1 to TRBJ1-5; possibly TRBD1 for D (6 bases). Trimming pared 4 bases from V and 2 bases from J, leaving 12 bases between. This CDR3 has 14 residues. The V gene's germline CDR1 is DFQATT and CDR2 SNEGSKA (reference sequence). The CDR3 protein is CSATNRVGNQPQHF. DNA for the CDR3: TGCAGTGCTACGAACAGGGTGGGCAATCAGCCCCAGCATTTT.

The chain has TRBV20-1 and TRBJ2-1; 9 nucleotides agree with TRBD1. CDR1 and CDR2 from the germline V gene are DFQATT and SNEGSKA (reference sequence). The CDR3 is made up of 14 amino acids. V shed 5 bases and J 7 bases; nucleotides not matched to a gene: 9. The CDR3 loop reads CSAARHRGRNEQFF. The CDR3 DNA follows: TGCAGTGCTGCAAGGCACAGGGGGCGGAATGAGCAGTTCTTC.

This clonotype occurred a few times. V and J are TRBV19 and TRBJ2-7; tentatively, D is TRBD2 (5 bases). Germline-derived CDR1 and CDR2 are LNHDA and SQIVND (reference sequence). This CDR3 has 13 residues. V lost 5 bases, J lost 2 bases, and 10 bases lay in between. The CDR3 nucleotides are TGTGCCAGTAGTGCGGGTTTTACCTACGAGCAGTACTTC. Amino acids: CASSAGFTYEQYF.

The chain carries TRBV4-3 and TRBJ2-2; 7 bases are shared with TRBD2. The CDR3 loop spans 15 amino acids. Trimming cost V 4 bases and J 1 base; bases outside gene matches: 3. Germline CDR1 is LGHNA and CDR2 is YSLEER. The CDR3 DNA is TGCGCCAGCAGCCTAAAGCGGGGGAACACCGGGGAGCTGTTTTTT. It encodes CASSLKRGNTGELFF.

The CDR3 sequence: CSVKPGTGQTYEQYV. CDR3 nucleotides: TGCAGTGTTAAACCCGGGACAGGCCAAACCTACGAGCAGTACGTC. The chain combines TRBV20-1 with TRBJ2-7; 8 positions match TRBD1. Losses at the gene ends were 7 bases for V and 2 bases for J; bases not matched to a gene: 13. This CDR3 is built from 15 residues. Germline V gene sequence: CDR1 DFQATT, CDR2 SNEGSKA (reference sequence).

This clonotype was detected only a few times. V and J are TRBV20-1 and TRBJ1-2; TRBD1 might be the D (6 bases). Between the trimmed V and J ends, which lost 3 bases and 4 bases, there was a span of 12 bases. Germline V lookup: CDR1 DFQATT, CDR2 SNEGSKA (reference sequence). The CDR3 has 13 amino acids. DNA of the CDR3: TGCAGTGCTAGGAGCACAGGGTTCTATGGCTACACCTTC. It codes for CSARSTGFYGYTF.

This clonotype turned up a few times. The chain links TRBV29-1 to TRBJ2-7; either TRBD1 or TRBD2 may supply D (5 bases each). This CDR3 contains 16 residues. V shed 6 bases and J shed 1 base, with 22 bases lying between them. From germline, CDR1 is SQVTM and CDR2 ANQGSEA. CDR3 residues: CSVALALGRESYEQYF. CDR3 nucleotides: TGCAGCGTCGCCTTGGCCTTGGGCAGGGAGTCCTACGAGCAGTACTTC.